Listed here is a single TCR beta chain. Its antigen is unknown. This sample stems from a study of CD8 T cells in ankylosing spondylitis. Overall study findings and caveats: Some motif variants were previously reported in reactive arthritis synovial fluid and blood. From matched ankylosing spondylitis synovial fluid, disease-linked clones were reportedly recovered at significantly enriched levels. Relatively rare in peripheral blood, disease-linked clones were also CD8+. A motif in TCR beta, a set of about 8 highly homologous variants, appeared characteristic of ankylosing spondylitis blood.

Libraries of TCR beta came from quantitative 5'-RACE with molecular barcodes. TCRdb ran MiXCR on the 5' RACE reads and lists one entry per CDR3 protein. Of some 220,000 distinct CDR3 sequences in the sample, 6% to 8% are singletons; the top ten hold approximately 15%. This CDR3 is 17 amino acids long. CDR1 and CDR2 (germline): SGHVS, FQNEAQ. Trimming removed 7 bases from V and 0 bases from J, with 18 bases in between. The clonotype comes from a male donor with ankylosing spondylitis. V is TRBV7-8 and J is TRBJ2-2; D call uncertain. Sample: blood, either unsorted or a sorted T cell fraction (not recorded which). CDR3 in DNA: TGTGCCAGCAACCTCTACCGGCGGATATCGAACACCGGGGAGCTGTTTTTT. Its translation is CASNLYRRISNTGELFF.